This record covers a single T cell receptor (beta chain). Its antigen is not known. The sample belongs to a study of T cell responses to AZD1222 COVID-19 vaccine. Notes on the study in general: Repertoire collection took place solely once the T cell response had peaked.

TCRdb keeps only in-frame clones here, not all; method: immunoSEQ multiplex PCR. There are around 140,000 clones in the sample; 65% to 90% occur only once, and 6.5% to 8.5% lies in the top ten. This specimen was peripheral blood, taken 28 days after the second dose of the MenACWY control vaccine. This receptor was obtained from an adult who received the MenACWY meningococcal vaccine as a control.

As DNA, the CDR3 is TGTGCCAGCAGCTTTCCTTGGGACGGGGCCAGCTCTGGGGCCAACGTCCTGACTTTC. This translates into CASSFPWDGASSGANVLTF. V and J are TRBV7-9 and TRBJ2-6, with D possibly being TRBD1 or TRBD2 (5 bases each). The CDR3 is 19 residues long. CDR1 and CDR2 (germline): SEHNR, FQNEAQ (reference sequence). Between the trimmed V and J ends, which lost 3 bases and 0 bases, there was a span of 18 bases.